This entry lists 8 T cell receptor beta chains sequenced from one sample in a study of T cells after yellow fever vaccination. TCRdb re-analysed the 5' RACE reads in MiXCR, keeping a single row per CDR3 protein. The sample shows hundreds of thousands of distinct CDR3 sequences, roughly 14% of them seen only once. The material sequenced was PBMCs, taken on the day of the yellow fever booster vaccination. The receptors originated from a man aged 30 to 39 who received the YFV17D yellow fever vaccine.

This clonotype was observed a few times. This chain joins TRBV2 and TRBJ1-1; tentatively, D is TRBD1 (6 bases). Germline V CDR1 and CDR2: SNHLY, FYNNEI. The germline V and J ends were trimmed by 11 bases and 7 bases, with 11 bases remaining between them. The CDR3 extends over 10 amino acids. The CDR3 loop reads CAEGGGEAFF. Written as DNA, the CDR3 is TGTGCCGAAGGGGGGGGTGAAGCTTTCTTT.

The rearrangement links TRBV25-1 to TRBJ2-5, with 7 nucleotides matching TRBD2. Germline V lookup: CDR1 MGHDK, CDR2 SYGVNS. The junction had 7 bases not matched to a gene; V was cut back by 4 bases and J by 2 bases. This CDR3 comprises 15 residues. The CDR3 DNA is TGTGCCAGCAGTGTAGCGGGCGAAAAACAAGAGACCCAGTACTTC. It is translated as CASSVAGEKQETQYF.

In its sample, this clonotype was seen a few times. The chain couples TRBV29-1 to TRBJ2-5, with D unclear. The CDR3 runs 11 residues. The germline V gene encodes CDR1 SQVTM and CDR2 ANQGSEA. The V gene lost 6 bases and the J gene lost 4 bases, with 9 bases spanning the gap. This chain's CDR3 is CSVELGETQYF. The CDR3 DNA sequence: TGCAGCGTCGAGCTGGGAGAGACCCAGTACTTC.

This rearrangement joins TRBV2 to TRBJ2-1; D uncertain. The CDR3 has 15 residues. V lost 2 bases and J 1 base, leaving 9 bases between the germline ends. Germline V gene lookup returns CDR1 SNHLY and CDR2 FYNNEI. The CDR3 is CASSENSGSYNEQFF. The CDR3 nucleotides are TGTGCCAGCAGTGAAAACTCCGGATCCTACAATGAGCAGTTCTTC.

The chain couples TRBV3-1 to TRBJ2-5; no clear D. The CDR3 totals 13 residues. V was pared by 4 bases and J by 2 bases, with 8 bases between. Germline CDR1 reads LGHDT; CDR2 reads YNNKEL (reference sequence). Written as DNA, the CDR3 is TGTGCCAGCAGCCGCCATGGGCAAGAGACCCAGTACTTC. Protein product: CASSRHGQETQYF.

The chain recombines TRBV20-1 with TRBJ1-1, with a possible D match to TRBD1 (5 bases). This CDR3 comprises 17 residues. Trimming shortened V by 0 bases and J by 0 bases, and 17 bases separated the two germline ends. Germline assignment: CDR1 DFQATT and CDR2 SNEGSKA (reference sequence). The CDR3 nucleotides read TGCAGTGCTAGAGATGAAGGGACTTCGGAGCTGAACACTGAAGCTTTCTTT. Amino acids: CSARDEGTSELNTEAFF.

The rearrangement links TRBV3-1 to TRBJ2-3; no reliable D call. Trimming removed 2 bases at V and 5 bases at J, with 5 bases between. Germline V gives CDR1 LGHDT, CDR2 YNNKEL (reference sequence). The CDR3 has 12 residues. CDR3 protein: CASSQMRDTQYF. For the CDR3, the DNA is TGTGCCAGCAGCCAAATGAGAGATACGCAGTATTTT.

This clonotype was seen a few times. The genes are TRBV6-1 and TRBJ2-7; 8 bases agree with TRBD2. V shed 5 bases and J 3 bases; nucleotides not matched to a gene: 6. This CDR3 region has 14 residues. Germline loops: CDR1 MNHNS, CDR2 SASEGT. CDR3 loop: CASSRGGTIYEQYF. CDR3 bases: TGTGCCAGCAGTCGGGGGGGGACGATCTACGAGCAGTACTTC.